What follows are 20 T cell receptor beta chains derived from one specimen sequenced in a study of metastatic and nonmetastatic thyroid tumors. Patients underwent thyroid surgery, and none had received any treatment before it. Via MiXCR, TCRdb re-called the PCR reads. The sample records roughly 70,000 clones, more than 15% being singletons. The specimen was blood. All receptors derive from a female donor with papillary thyroid cancer or a benign thyroid nodule (not recorded which). Some clones in this sample may be carry-over from other donors' samples.

This clone was found many times. The V and J genes are TRBV27 and TRBJ2-1, with D unresolved. This CDR3 has 14 amino acids. Germline values: CDR1 MNHEY, CDR2 SMNVEV (reference sequence). Trimming took off 3 bases at V and 3 bases at J, with 9 bases between the two ends. Written as DNA, the CDR3 is TGTGCCAGCAGTTTCGGCTGGGACTACAATGAGCAGTTCTTC. Translated: CASSFGWDYNEQFF.

At least ten counts were recorded for this clone. Compared with germline, one end of the junction differs, possibly owing to a read error. The chain combines TRBV7-7 with TRBJ2-5; 8 bases are shared with TRBD1. The CDR3 is 12 amino acids. Germline V gives CDR1 SSHAT, CDR2 FNYEAQ (reference sequence). The CDR3 protein is CASRGQEETQYF. The DNA for the CDR3 is TGTGCTAGCAGGGGACAGGAAGAGACCCAGTACTTC. Using reference TRBV7-7 and TRBJ2-5 for the parts outside the CDR3, the full variable domain is GAGVSQSPRYKVTKRGQDVTLRCDPISSHATLYWYQQALGQGPEFLTYFNYEAQPDKSGLPSDRFSAERPEGSISTLTIQRTEQRDSAMYRCASRGQEETQYFGPGTRLLVL.

This clone was counted ten times or more. The chain is built from TRBV5-8 and TRBJ1-2; D is unresolved. Trimming cost V 4 bases and J 0 bases, with 16 bases left between them. Per germline, CDR1 SGHTS and CDR2 YDEGEE. The CDR3 covers 16 residues. The CDR3 region has the DNA TGTGCCAGCAGCGTCGAACGGGATTTAGCTAACTATGGCTACACCTTC. Its translation: CASSVERDLANYGYTF.

J is TRBJ1-2 and V is TRBV18; D is possibly TRBD1 (5 bases). From germline, CDR1 is KGHSH and CDR2 LQKENI. The CDR3 contains 13 residues. Deletions cut 6 bases from V and 8 bases from J, with 16 bases between. CDR3 sequence (DNA): TGTGCCAGCTCCCCGGGACGAAAGGAAGGCTACACCTTC. This translates into CASSPGRKEGYTF.

In regard to this clone: With a much larger clone just one base away, this may be a read error. V and J are TRBV6-4 and TRBJ2-1; 8 positions match TRBD2. The V gene's germline CDR1 is MRHNA and CDR2 SNTAGT. Losses at the gene ends were 4 bases for V and 0 bases for J; bases not matched to a gene: 2. The CDR3 totals 15 residues. The chain's CDR3 is CASSVAGRSYNEQFF. Written as DNA, the CDR3 is TGTGCCAGCAGTGTAGCGGGACGCTCCTACAATGAGCAGTTCTTC.

This clone was recorded at least ten times. This chain joins TRBV7-6 and TRBJ2-3; no clear D. The CDR3 has 14 residues. Germline lookup yields CDR1 SGHVS and CDR2 FNYEAQ. The ends were cut back, 1 base at V and 2 bases at J, with 7 bases in the middle. The CDR3 DNA reads as TGTGCCAGCAGCTTAGACAGAGCCACAGATACGCAGTATTTT. This codes for CASSLDRATDTQYF.

Only a few counts were recorded for this clone. The V and J genes are TRBV27 and TRBJ2-7; D gene uncertain. The V end was cut by 3 bases, the J end by 1 base, with 13 bases between. The CDR3 has 15 residues. CDR1 and CDR2 from the germline V gene are MNHEY and SMNVEV (reference sequence). This chain's CDR3 is CASSLKRPGSYEQYF. The CDR3 nucleotides read TGTGCCAGCAGTTTGAAAAGGCCTGGTTCCTACGAGCAGTACTTC.

To note about this clone: Relative to the germline gene, one junction end is altered; a read error may explain this. The rearrangement uses TRBV6-9 and TRBJ2-2, with TRBD2 matching 10 bases. The CDR3 length is 15 residues. Germline CDR1 and CDR2: MNHGY and SVAAGI. CDR3 DNA: TGTGCCATCAGTTCCCTAGCGGGAGACACCGGGGAGCTTTTTTTT. Protein product: CAISSLAGDTGELFF.

This clone turned up a few times. This chain connects TRBV12-3 or TRBV12-4 to TRBJ1-5; D may be TRBD1 (5 bases). The CDR3 sequence is 13 residues long. The V end was cut by 5 bases, the J end by 4 bases, with 9 bases between. In DNA, the CDR3 is TGTGCCAGCAGTCTGACAGAAAATCAGCCCCAGCATTTT. Translation gives CASSLTENQPQHF.

This clone was detected ten times or more. This rearrangement joins TRBV27 to TRBJ2-7; D possibly corresponds to TRBD2 (6 bases). The CDR3 is 13 amino acids. V lost 8 bases and J 5 bases, leaving 16 bases between the germline ends. Germline assignment: CDR1 MNHEY and CDR2 SMNVEV (reference sequence). CDR3 bases: TGTGCCAGCCGATCACCGGGAGCGGACGAGCAGTACTTC. Translating gives CASRSPGADEQYF.

Many counts were recorded for this clone. The chain's CDR3 is CASSPTGVVTEAFF. Here the CDR3 DNA reads TGTGCCAGCAGTCCAACAGGGGTTGTCACTGAAGCTTTCTTT. The chain recombines TRBV12-3 or TRBV12-4 with TRBJ1-1; 7 bases map to TRBD1. This CDR3 spans 14 amino acids. The junction had 7 bases not matched to a gene; V was cut back by 5 bases and J by 4 bases.

This clone was observed many times. The junction departs from the called germline gene at one end, perhaps through a read error. The chain joins TRBV27 to TRBJ2-7; weak D call: TRBD2 (6 bases). The CDR3 contains 12 residues. Germline V gene sequence: CDR1 MNHEY, CDR2 SMNVEV (reference sequence). The CDR3 sequence is CASSLGGYEWDF. The CDR3 nucleotides are TGTGCCAGCAGTTTAGGAGGGTACGAGTGGGACTTC.

In this sample, this clone turned up many times. The genes are TRBV4-1 and TRBJ1-2; D unclear. CDR3 length: 14 amino acids. Germline V gene data show CDR1 as MGHRA and CDR2 as YSYEKL. The V end lost 3 bases, the J end lost 3 bases, and 11 bases lay between the germline ends. This CDR3 is CASSQVPNYYGYTF. The CDR3 DNA follows: TGCGCCAGCAGCCAGGTCCCGAATTACTATGGCTACACCTTC.

The CDR3 DNA reads TGTGCCAGCAGTCCCCGAAGGGTACTGGATGGCTACACCTTC. Translating gives CASSPRRVLDGYTF. V is TRBV28 and J is TRBJ1-2; D unclear. V was cut by 5 bases and J by 6 bases, with 16 bases left in between. The V gene's germline CDR1 is MDHEN and CDR2 SYDVKM. This CDR3 spans 14 amino acids.

Ten or more counts support this clone. V and J are TRBV3-1 and TRBJ1-1, with D unresolved. The CDR3 covers 14 residues. V was trimmed by 1 base and J by 0 bases, leaving 6 bases between them. Germline V lookup: CDR1 LGHDT, CDR2 YNNKEL (reference sequence). The CDR3 nucleotides are TGTGCCAGCAGCCAAGGGTGGATGAACACTGAAGCTTTCTTT. Translation gives CASSQGWMNTEAFF.

This clone was seen repeatedly, ten times or more. The genes are TRBV3-1 and TRBJ1-1; 9 nucleotides match TRBD1. This CDR3 comprises 16 residues. V lost 3 bases to trimming and J lost 1 base; unmatched junction nucleotides: 6. Germline values: CDR1 LGHDT, CDR2 YNNKEL (reference sequence). CDR3 nucleotides: TGTGCCAGCAGCCAGAATCCGGGACAGGGGAACACTGAAGCTTTCTTT. It codes for CASSQNPGQGNTEAFF. The full variable domain, with the rest looked up from reference TRBV3-1 and TRBJ1-1, is DTAVSQTPKYLVTQMGNDKSIKCEQNLGHDTMYWYKQDSKKFLKIMFSYNNKELIINETVPNRFSPKSPDKAHLNLHINSLELGDSAVYFCASSQNPGQGNTEAFFGQGTRLTVV.

Many counts were recorded for this clone. The chain joins TRBV12-3 or TRBV12-4 to TRBJ2-3; 7 nucleotides line up with TRBD2. This CDR3 region has 15 residues. The V segment lost 5 bases and the J segment 0 bases; nucleotides outside the gene matches: 5. This chain's CDR3 is CASSPRLASTDTQYF. As DNA, the CDR3 is TGTGCCAGCAGTCCTCGACTAGCTAGCACAGATACGCAGTATTTT.

This clone was observed at least ten times. The chain has TRBV3-1 and TRBJ2-1; D is possibly TRBD1 (6 bases). The CDR3 totals 15 residues. Trimming shortened V by 3 bases and J by 3 bases, and 12 bases separated the two germline ends. Germline V lookup: CDR1 LGHDT, CDR2 YNNKEL (reference sequence). In DNA, the CDR3 is TGTGCCAGCAGCCAGGGCAGGGGCCACTACAATGAGCAGTTCTTC. Residues: CASSQGRGHYNEQFF.

This clone appeared many times. V usage is TRBV11-1 and J usage is TRBJ2-6, with 14 bases matching TRBD2. The J segment lost 2 bases and the V segment lost 5 bases, leaving 2 bases of the junction unmatched. Germline V gene sequence: CDR1 SGHAT, CDR2 FQDESV (reference sequence). This CDR3 region has 17 residues. Here the CDR3 DNA reads TGTGCCAGCAGCCGACTAGCGGGAGGGCCTGGGGCCAACGTCCTGACTTTC. Translating it yields CASSRLAGGPGANVLTF.

This clone was counted a few times. The chain links TRBV6-1 to TRBJ1-6; 9 bases are a match to TRBD1. J was trimmed by 9 bases and V by 6 bases; bases with no gene match: 12. In germline, CDR1 is MNHNS, CDR2 SASEGT. The CDR3 consists of 16 residues. CDR3 sequence reads: CASSPREGTGISPLHF. The CDR3 nucleotides are TGTGCCAGCAGCCCCCGTGAAGGGACAGGGATTTCACCCCTCCACTTT.